This TCR beta chain was sequenced during a study of T cell responses to AZD1222 COVID-19 vaccine. Whole-study findings and limits: Possibly, clonal diversity was underestimated; donors were largely white British and included more females.

A word on this clone: The antigen is not known. At one boundary the junction diverges from the germline segment, which might be a read error.

The protocol was immunoSEQ multiplex PCR, while the TCRdb copy is restricted to in-frame clones and leaves out a portion. The repertoire holds approximately 120,000 clones, with approximately 85% as singletons. The clonotype was recovered from an adult who received the AZD1222 COVID-19 vaccine. Sequenced here: peripheral blood, sampled 28 days after the second AZD1222 dose.

CDR3 DNA: TGTGCCAGCAGCTTAGCAGGGGCCTACAATTCACCCCTCCACTTT. It specifies CASSLAGAYNSPLHF. This rearrangement joins TRBV7-2 to TRBJ1-6, with D tentatively TRBD1 (5 bases). The CDR3 covers 15 residues. CDR1 is SGHTA, CDR2 FQGNSA, per germline.